This T cell receptor beta chain was found in a study of T cells after yellow fever vaccination. V dropped 7 bases and J dropped 0 bases, with 13 bases sitting between them. Germline CDR1 and CDR2: SEHNR and FQNEAQ (reference sequence). The CDR3 runs to 15 residues. Each CDR3 protein is one row after TCRdb ran MiXCR on the 5' RACE reads. The repertoire holds about 210,000 distinct CDR3 sequences, with 6.7% as singletons. The sequences come from CD4+ T cells sorted from PBMCs, collected on the day of the yellow fever booster vaccination. The receptor's source is a man under 40 who received the YFV17D yellow fever vaccine. The chain links TRBV7-9 to TRBJ2-1; D perhaps matches TRBD1 (5 bases). Written as DNA, the CDR3 is TGTGCCAGCATCCAACAGGAGAGCTCCTACAATGAGCAGTTCTTC. Amino acids: CASIQQESSYNEQFF.